The 13 T cell receptor beta chains reported below all come from one sample, sequenced in a study of blood T cell repertoires in COVID-19. Assay: immunoSEQ multiplex PCR; the TCRdb copy retains only in-frame clones and omits some. The data contain about 110,000 clones, over 80% of them seen just once; the ten biggest clones take up just over 4%. Sequencing input: peripheral blood. These receptors were collected from a woman in her 70s with acute or convalescent COVID-19.

The genes are TRBV27 and TRBJ2-5; 10 bases line up with TRBD1. The CDR3 has 14 residues. V shed 4 bases and J 4 bases; nucleotides not matched to a gene: 3. The germline gives CDR1 MNHEY, CDR2 SMNVEV (reference sequence). CDR3 DNA sequence: TGTGCCAGCAGTTCAGACAGGGGGCGAGAGACCCAGTACTTC. Translating it yields CASSSDRGRETQYF.

The chain has TRBV18 and TRBJ2-3; tentative D call: TRBD1 (5 bases). The CDR3 is made up of 14 amino acids. V was trimmed by 1 base and J by 4 bases, leaving 9 bases between them. Germline V CDR1 and CDR2: KGHSH, LQKENI. The CDR3 coding sequence is TGTGCCAGCTCACCACAGGGGTTGGCAGATACGCAGTATTTT. Protein: CASSPQGLADTQYF.

The J gene is TRBJ1-5, the V gene TRBV7-9, with D perhaps TRBD1 (5 bases). CDR3 length equals 15 residues. The germline V gene encodes CDR1 SEHNR and CDR2 FQNEAQ (reference sequence). V lost 6 bases and J lost 2, with 14 bases in between. The CDR3 loop is CASSLGEGRNQPQHF. CDR3 sequence (DNA): TGTGCCAGCAGTCTGGGGGAGGGTCGCAATCAGCCCCAGCATTTT.

The V call is TRBV5-8, the J call TRBJ1-3; D gene unclear. V was clipped by 3 bases and J by 0 bases, with 13 bases between them. The CDR3 extends over 16 amino acids. Germline lookup yields CDR1 SGHTS and CDR2 YDEGEE. CDR3 in DNA: TGTGCCAGCAGCTCGAATTCGGGAGACTCTGGAAACACCATATATTTT. Its translation: CASSSNSGDSGNTIYF.

This clone has more than one count but fewer than ten. This rearrangement joins TRBV28 to TRBJ2-7, with 14 bases lining up with TRBD2. Germline-derived CDR1 and CDR2 are MDHEN and SYDVKM. The CDR3 totals 17 residues. V lost 4 bases to trimming and J lost 2 bases; unmatched junction nucleotides: 7. The CDR3 sequence: CASSSTGLAGVPYEQYF. The CDR3 nucleotides are TGTGCCAGCAGTTCCACGGGACTAGCGGGAGTACCCTACGAGCAGTACTTC.

This chain joins TRBV4-3 and TRBJ2-3; TRBD1 is a possible D gene (8 bases). V was shortened by 2 bases and J by 2 bases, with 14 bases between the two germline ends. Germline CDR1 is LGHNA and CDR2 is YSLEER. The CDR3 is 16 residues long. The CDR3 region is CASSQTGGGSTDTQYF. The DNA for the CDR3 is TGCGCCAGCAGCCAAACAGGGGGGGGATCCACAGATACGCAGTATTTT.

V is TRBV7-9 and J is TRBJ1-6; D is ambiguous. This CDR3 region has 15 residues. Trimming cost V 4 bases and J 10 bases, with 17 bases left between them. Germline values: CDR1 SEHNR, CDR2 FQNEAQ (reference sequence). The CDR3 reads CASSYGWETGSPLHF. Here the CDR3 DNA reads TGTGCCAGCAGCTACGGGTGGGAGACGGGCTCACCCCTCCACTTT.

V gene TRBV28 combines with J gene TRBJ1-2; TRBD1 matches 8 bases. Germline V gene lookup returns CDR1 MDHEN and CDR2 SYDVKM. This CDR3 has 15 residues. V lost 2 bases, J lost 8 bases, and 10 bases stayed unmatched. The CDR3 sequence is CASSLSGQGLGGYTF. The CDR3 DNA reads as TGTGCCAGCAGTTTAAGCGGACAGGGTTTGGGAGGCTACACCTTC.

The chain combines TRBV19 with TRBJ1-3; no definite D call. The CDR3 is 14 residues long. The ends were cut back, 5 bases at V and 4 bases at J, with 12 bases in the middle. CDR1 and CDR2 (germline): LNHDA, SQIVND (reference sequence). The CDR3 loop is CASSPPSGGNTIYF. In DNA form, the CDR3 reads TGTGCCAGTAGTCCCCCTAGTGGGGGAAACACCATATATTTT.

The chain employs TRBV6-5 and TRBJ1-2; 9 nucleotides match TRBD1. The CDR3 extends over 16 amino acids. V was clipped by 1 base and J by 5 bases; unmatched bases: 8. Looked up from germline, CDR1 is MNHEY and CDR2 is SVGAGI. The CDR3 coding sequence is TGTGCCAGCAGTTACTTAACCCCGACAGGGGGGTATGGCTACACCTTC. Its translation: CASSYLTPTGGYGYTF.

This chain links TRBV5-1 with TRBJ2-1; possible D gene TRBD1, 6 bases. The CDR3 sequence is 15 residues long. The V gene lost 3 bases and the J gene lost 14 bases, with 24 bases spanning the gap. Germline assignment: CDR1 SGHRS and CDR2 YFSETQ. The CDR3 loop reads CASSSTSGTSPGEFF. In DNA form, the CDR3 reads TGCGCCAGCAGCTCCACTTCCGGGACATCCCCCGGAGAGTTCTTC.

The chain couples TRBV6-5 to TRBJ2-7; tentatively, D is TRBD1 (5 bases). Trimming cost V 2 bases and J 2 bases, with 10 bases left between them. This CDR3 contains 14 residues. Germline loops: CDR1 MNHEY, CDR2 SVGAGI. This CDR3 is CASSYQDSAYEQYF. In DNA form, the CDR3 reads TGTGCCAGCAGTTACCAAGACAGCGCCTACGAGCAGTACTTC.

The V gene is TRBV28, the J gene TRBJ1-4; 7 nucleotides agree with TRBD1. V lost 6 bases, J lost 7 bases, and 14 bases stayed unmatched. Per germline, CDR1 MDHEN and CDR2 SYDVKM. The CDR3 runs to 16 residues. DNA of the CDR3: TGTGCCAGCAGATTAAGTGGGGGACAGCGTCCTGAAAAACTGTTTTTT. It yields the protein CASRLSGGQRPEKLFF.